The rows below give T cell receptor beta chains drawn from one sample of a study of cytomegalovirus exposure and HLA in healthy donors. Clones were read by immunoSEQ multiplex PCR, and TCRdb kept only the in-frame ones, dropping some. There are 90,000 to 140,000 clones in the sample; roughly nine tenths occur only once, and over 3% lies in the top ten. The specimen sequenced was PBMCs. Receptors were obtained from a woman aged 18-29 years in good health and CMV-seropositive. CDR3s include the opening cysteine and the closing phenylalanine or tryptophan. Fields, in order: D gene, clone size, J gene, V gene, CDR3 protein, CDR3 DNA. A D gene is named only where the DNA matches it firmly. Rows give clone size only sometimes, using once, few, many, or a class for an expanded clone.

>NA|NA|TRBJ2-3|TRBV27
CASGGLTPTDTQYF
TGTGCCAGCGGGGGACTCACGCCAACAGATACGCAGTATTTT
>NA|NA|TRBJ2-7|TRBV28
CASRGGESYEQYF
TGTGCCAGCAGGGGAGGTGAGTCCTACGAGCAGTACTTC
>TRBD1|NA|TRBJ1-4|TRBV5-1
CASSMGQGNEKLFF
TGCGCCAGCAGCATGGGACAGGGGAATGAAAAACTGTTTTTT
>TRBD1|NA|TRBJ2-4|TRBV2
CASSENLTGSKNIQYF
TGTGCCAGCAGTGAAAACCTGACAGGGTCCAAAAACATTCAGTACTTC
>NA|NA|TRBJ1-1|TRBV4-1
CASSQVQVNTEAFF
TGCGCCAGCAGCCAAGTACAGGTGAACACTGAAGCTTTCTTT
>TRBD2|NA|TRBJ2-7|TRBV4-1
CASSQRYKLAGGTYEQYF
TGCGCCAGCAGCCAGAGATACAAACTAGCGGGAGGTACCTACGAGCAGTACTTC
>NA|NA|TRBJ1-3|TRBV10-2
CASSEPGVGGNTIYF
TGCGCCAGCAGTGAGCCAGGGGTTGGTGGAAACACCATATATTTT
>TRBD1|NA|TRBJ1-2|TRBV6-1
CASSEATGGASYGYTF
TGTGCCAGCAGTGAAGCAACAGGGGGCGCGAGCTATGGCTACACCTTC
>TRBD2|NA|TRBJ2-1|TRBV13
CASSLELAGVNNEQFF
TGTGCCAGCAGCTTAGAGTTAGCGGGGGTAAACAATGAGCAGTTCTTC
>NA|NA|TRBJ1-2|TRBV20-1
CSASPSMGYTF
TGCAGTGCTAGTCCATCAATGGGCTACACCTTC
>NA|once|TRBJ2-2|TRBV5-1
CASSFSENTGELFF
TGCGCCAGCAGCTTCAGCGAGAACACCGGGGAGCTGTTTTTT
>NA|NA|TRBJ2-5|TRBV6-6
CASSGAYQETQYF
TGTGCCAGCAGTGGGGCTTACCAAGAGACCCAGTACTTC
>TRBD1|NA|TRBJ1-4|TRBV27
CASSGQAWSGEKLFF
TGTGCCAGCAGTGGACAGGCTTGGTCTGGCGAAAAACTGTTTTTT
>NA|NA|TRBJ1-4|TRBV14
CASSQDLEKLFF
TGTGCCAGCAGCCAAGATCTTGAAAAACTGTTTTTT
>TRBD1|NA|TRBJ2-1|TRBV7-6
CASSSLDRDRGYNEQFF
TGTGCCAGCAGCTCCCTAGACCGGGACAGGGGATACAATGAGCAGTTCTTC
>TRBD1|NA|TRBJ1-5|TRBV19
CASRNPGGTGNQPQHF
TGTGCCAGTAGAAACCCTGGGGGGACAGGGAATCAGCCCCAGCATTTT
>TRBD1|once|TRBJ1-2|TRBV5-4
CASIFGDRPRPNGYTF
TGTGCCAGCATCTTTGGGGACAGGCCCCGCCCCAATGGCTACACCTTC
>NA|NA|TRBJ1-5|TRBV7-3
CASSLKRGGPYPEGSRCNQPQHF
TGTGCCAGCAGCTTAAAGCGCGGGGGGCCCTATCCTGAGGGAAGTAGGTGCAATCAGCCCCAGCATTTT
>NA|NA|TRBJ2-1|TRBV10-3
CAISEARLSDEQFF
TGTGCCATCAGTGAGGCCAGGCTGTCTGATGAGCAGTTCTTC
>NA|NA|TRBJ2-1|TRBV27
CASSLRGGRVNEQFF
TGTGCCAGCAGTCTCAGGGGCGGCAGGGTCAATGAGCAGTTCTTC
>NA|NA|TRBJ1-1|TRBV7-8
CASSLGLQGDTEAFF
TGTGCCAGCAGCTTAGGTTTACAGGGTGACACTGAAGCTTTCTTT
>TRBD2|NA|TRBJ2-7|TRBV7-6
CASSLVEGTTYEQYF
TGTGCCAGCAGCTTAGTCGAGGGGACTACCTACGAGCAGTACTTC
>NA|few|TRBJ2-7|TRBV27
CATRTVTYEQYF
TGTGCCACCCGGACAGTTACCTACGAGCAGTACTTC
>NA|NA|TRBJ2-5|TRBV29-1
CSVEPQVLETQYF
TGCAGCGTAGAACCACAGGTCCTAGAGACCCAGTACTTC
>NA|NA|TRBJ1-2|TRBV7-9
CASSQGKEGRGYGYTF
TGTGCCAGCAGCCAGGGAAAGGAGGGAAGAGGCTATGGCTACACCTTC
>NA|NA|TRBJ1-1|TRBV19
CASSIGGGRFTEAFF
TGTGCCAGTAGTATCGGGGGGGGAAGATTCACTGAAGCTTTCTTT
>NA|NA|TRBJ2-5|TRBV7-7
CASSLDAGGETQYF
TGTGCTAGCAGCTTAGATGCAGGGGGGGAGACCCAGTACTTC
>TRBD1|NA|TRBJ2-1|TRBV6-5
CASRQGWDEQFF
TGTGCCAGCAGACAGGGGTGGGATGAGCAGTTCTTC
>TRBD1|NA|TRBJ1-5|TRBV27
CASSPLGGQGGQPQHF
TGTGCCAGCAGTCCCCTTGGGGGACAGGGGGGTCAGCCCCAGCATTTT
>TRBD2|few|TRBJ2-7|TRBV9
CASSVLAGGSYEQYF
TGTGCCAGCAGCGTACTAGCGGGAGGCTCCTACGAGCAGTACTTC
>TRBD1|NA|TRBJ1-5|TRBV28
CASSFHRGQGNQPQHF
TGTGCCAGCAGCTTTCACCGCGGACAGGGCAATCAGCCCCAGCATTTT
>NA|NA|TRBJ1-1|TRBV13
CASSLGQGTTEAFF
TGTGCCAGCAGCTTAGGGCAGGGGACCACTGAAGCTTTCTTT
>TRBD1|NA|TRBJ1-2|TRBV28
CASSFSLGQVYGYTF
TGTGCCAGCAGTTTCTCTCTGGGACAGGTCTATGGCTACACCTTC
>NA|NA|TRBJ1-4|TRBV5-6
CASSDLNRAEKLFF
TGTGCCAGCAGCGATTTAAACAGGGCCGAAAAACTGTTTTTT
>NA|NA|TRBJ2-5|TRBV6-5
CASSGGFKETQYF
TGTGCCAGCAGTGGGGGGTTTAAAGAGACCCAGTACTTC
>NA|NA|TRBJ1-1|TRBV2
CASSAYRDTEAFF
TGTGCCAGCAGTGCGTACAGAGACACTGAAGCTTTCTTT
>NA|NA|TRBJ2-1|TRBV10-1
CASSEGHLGNEQFF
TGCGCCAGCAGTGAGGGACACCTTGGGAATGAGCAGTTCTTC
>NA|NA|TRBJ2-1|TRBV7-3
CASSLTGQGSYNEQFF
TGTGCCAGCAGCTTAACGGGCCAGGGGTCCTACAATGAGCAGTTCTTC
>TRBD2|NA|TRBJ2-1|TRBV19
CASSTTRLAIYNEQFF
TGTGCCAGTAGTACCACTAGACTAGCGATATACAATGAGCAGTTCTTC
>NA|NA|TRBJ1-2|TRBV5-5
CASSLARQHYGYTF
TGTGCCAGCAGCTTGGCCCGACAGCACTATGGCTACACCTTC
>TRBD2|NA|TRBJ2-1|TRBV19
CASSGTILYNEQFF
TGTGCCAGCAGTGGGACTATCCTCTACAATGAGCAGTTCTTC
>TRBD1|NA|TRBJ1-5|TRBV9
CASAQGAGGNQPQHF
TGTGCCAGCGCCCAGGGGGCGGGAGGCAATCAGCCCCAGCATTTT
>NA|NA|TRBJ2-7|TRBV6-6
CASSPQGTGYEQYF
TGTGCCAGCAGCCCCCAGGGAACCGGCTACGAGCAGTACTTC
>TRBD1|NA|TRBJ1-1|TRBV18
CASSPGTGVTEAFF
TGTGCCAGCTCACCCGGGACAGGGGTTACTGAAGCTTTCTTT
>NA|NA|TRBJ1-4|TRBV2
CASGGPGREKLFF
TGTGCCAGCGGCGGGCCCGGGAGAGAAAAACTGTTTTTT
>TRBD1|NA|TRBJ1-1|TRBV18
CASSPTGGQKTFF
TGTGCCAGCTCACCCACAGGGGGTCAGAAGACTTTCTTT
>TRBD1|NA|TRBJ1-1|TRBV6-5
CASSYTGAQEAFF
TGTGCCAGCAGTTATACAGGGGCGCAAGAAGCTTTCTTT
>NA|NA|TRBJ2-3|TRBV11-3
CASSLRGSRTDTQYF
TGTGCCAGCAGCCTACGGGGGTCGCGCACAGATACGCAGTATTTT
>TRBD1|once|TRBJ2-2|TRBV9
CASSFGQGSSGELFF
TGTGCCAGCAGCTTCGGACAGGGGTCATCCGGGGAGCTGTTTTTT
>TRBD1|few|TRBJ1-5|TRBV7-2
CASSLESVQGRDQPQHF
TGTGCCAGCAGCTTAGAGTCAGTACAGGGGCGGGATCAGCCCCAGCATTTT
>NA|NA|TRBJ2-1|TRBV28
CASSFGVDNEQFF
TGTGCCAGCAGTTTCGGGGTTGACAATGAGCAGTTCTTC
>NA|NA|TRBJ2-5|TRBV7-8
CASSLEVRLETQYF
TGTGCCAGCAGCTTGGAAGTCAGGTTGGAGACCCAGTACTTC
>NA|NA|TRBJ1-6|TRBV27
CASSFGRGSPLHF
TGTGCCAGCAGTTTTGGGAGGGGTTCACCCCTCCACTTT
>TRBD1|NA|TRBJ2-2|TRBV6-4
CASSRTGETGELFF
TGTGCCAGCAGTCGGACAGGGGAAACCGGGGAGCTGTTTTTT
>TRBD1|NA|TRBJ1-1|TRBV5-1
CASSWDRVYTEAFF
TGCGCCAGCAGCTGGGACAGGGTGTACACTGAAGCTTTCTTT
>TRBD1|few|TRBJ1-5|TRBV19
CASSYRGRSSSNQPQHF
TGTGCCAGTAGTTACAGGGGGCGCAGTAGTAGCAATCAGCCCCAGCATTTT
>TRBD2|NA|TRBJ2-5|TRBV25-1
CASSETSGMQETQYF
TGTGCCAGCAGTGAAACTAGCGGGATGCAAGAGACCCAGTACTTC
>TRBD2|NA|TRBJ2-5|TRBV18
CASSPIAGGFRETQYF
TGTGCCAGCTCACCAATTGCGGGAGGATTCAGAGAGACCCAGTACTTC
>NA|NA|TRBJ2-2|TRBV2
CASSPEDRSAGELFF
TGTGCCAGCAGTCCGGAGGACCGGAGTGCCGGGGAGCTGTTTTTT